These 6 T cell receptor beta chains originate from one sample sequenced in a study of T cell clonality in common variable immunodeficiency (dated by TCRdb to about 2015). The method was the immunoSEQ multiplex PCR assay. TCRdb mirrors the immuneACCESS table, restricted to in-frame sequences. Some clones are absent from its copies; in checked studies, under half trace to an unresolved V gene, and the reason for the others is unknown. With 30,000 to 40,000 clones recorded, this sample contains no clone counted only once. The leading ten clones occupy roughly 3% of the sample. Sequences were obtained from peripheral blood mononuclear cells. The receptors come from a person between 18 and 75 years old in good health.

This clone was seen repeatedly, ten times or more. The CDR3 sequence: CASSLNSYGYTF. CDR3 DNA (partial): TGTGCCAGCAGTTTAAACAGCTATGGC. This chain links TRBV12-3 or TRBV12-4 with TRBJ1-2; D is uncertain. The read terminates 3 residues ahead of where the CDR3 ends, so the germline J gene completes it. The CDR3 spans 12 residues. Trimming stripped 2 bases from V and 4 bases from J, with 5 bases between.

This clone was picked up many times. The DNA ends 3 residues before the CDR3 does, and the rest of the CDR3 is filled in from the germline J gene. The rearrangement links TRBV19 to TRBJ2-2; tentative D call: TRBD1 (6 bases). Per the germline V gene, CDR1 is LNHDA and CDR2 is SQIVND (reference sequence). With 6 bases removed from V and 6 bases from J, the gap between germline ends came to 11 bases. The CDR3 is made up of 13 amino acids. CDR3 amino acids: CASSTGSPGELFF. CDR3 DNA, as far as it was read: TGTGCCAGTAGCACAGGGTCCCCCGGGGAG.

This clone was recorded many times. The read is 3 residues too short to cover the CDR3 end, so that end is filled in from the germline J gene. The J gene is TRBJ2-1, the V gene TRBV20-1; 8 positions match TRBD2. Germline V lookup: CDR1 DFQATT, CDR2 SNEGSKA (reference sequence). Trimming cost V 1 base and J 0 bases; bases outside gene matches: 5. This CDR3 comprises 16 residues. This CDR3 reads CSARAGSGISYNEQFF. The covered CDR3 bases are TGCAGTGCTAGAGCTGGTAGCGGGATCTCCTACAATGAG.

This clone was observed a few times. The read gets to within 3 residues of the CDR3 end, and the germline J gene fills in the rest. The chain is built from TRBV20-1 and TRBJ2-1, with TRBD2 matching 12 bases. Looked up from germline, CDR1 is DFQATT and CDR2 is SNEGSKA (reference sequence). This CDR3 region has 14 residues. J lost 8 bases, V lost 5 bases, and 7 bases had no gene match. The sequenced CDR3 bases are TGCAGTGCTGATACTAGCGGGAGGCCTGATGAG. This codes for CSADTSGRPDE. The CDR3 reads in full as CSADTSGRPDEQFF.

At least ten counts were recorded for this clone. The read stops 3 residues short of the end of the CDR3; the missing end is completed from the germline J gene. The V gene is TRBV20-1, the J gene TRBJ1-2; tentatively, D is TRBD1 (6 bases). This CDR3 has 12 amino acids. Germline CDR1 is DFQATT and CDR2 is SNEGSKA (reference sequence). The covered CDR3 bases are TGCAGTGCTAGGCCCAGGGGAGCGGAC. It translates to CSARPRGAD. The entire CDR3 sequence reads CSARPRGADYTF.

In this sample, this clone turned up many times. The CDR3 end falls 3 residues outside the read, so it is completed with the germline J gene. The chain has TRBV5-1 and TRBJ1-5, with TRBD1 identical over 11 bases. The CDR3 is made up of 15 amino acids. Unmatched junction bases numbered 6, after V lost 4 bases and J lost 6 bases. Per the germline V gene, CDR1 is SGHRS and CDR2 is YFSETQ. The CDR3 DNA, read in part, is TGCGCCAGCAGCACCTGGACAGGGGGCGGTCAGCCC. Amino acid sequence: CASSTWTGGGQP. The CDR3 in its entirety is CASSTWTGGGQPQHF.